Shown below are 12 T cell receptor beta chains from a single sample sequenced in a study of technical replicates of blood from a handful of donors. Assay: immunoSEQ multiplex PCR; the TCRdb copy retains only in-frame clones and omits some. The sample contains roughly 50,000 clones, over 90% of which appear only once. Sequencing used PBMCs. The origin of the receptors is a human donor in good health. Some clones in this sample may be carry-over from other donors' samples.

The V and J genes are TRBV5-1 and TRBJ1-2; 7 bases fit TRBD1. This CDR3 comprises 20 residues. V lost 0 bases, J lost 0 bases, and 17 bases stayed unmatched. Germline CDR1 is SGHRS and CDR2 is YFSETQ. CDR3 nucleotides: TGCGCCAGCAGCTTGGACAGGGGACGGCCTTTGGTTGTGCCTAACTATGGCTACACCTTC. It translates to CASSLDRGRPLVVPNYGYTF.

This chain joins TRBV4-2 and TRBJ1-2; D gene uncertain. V dropped 0 bases and J dropped 2 bases, with 7 bases sitting between them. This CDR3 is 14 amino acids long. Germline CDR1 LGHNA, CDR2 YNFKEQ. The CDR3 spells CASSQDPGNYGYTF. The CDR3 coding sequence is TGTGCCAGCAGCCAAGATCCGGGGAACTATGGCTACACCTTC.

The rearrangement joins TRBV15 to TRBJ2-3; weak D call: TRBD2 (5 bases). The V end was cut by 3 bases, the J end by 2 bases, with 15 bases between. The CDR3 is 16 residues long. Germline CDR1 LNHNV, CDR2 YYDKDF (reference sequence). CDR3 region: CATSRGTGSATDTQYF. The DNA for the CDR3 is TGTGCCACCAGCAGGGGTACGGGGTCAGCCACAGATACGCAGTATTTT. Looking up the rest from reference TRBV15 and TRBJ2-3 gives the full variable domain: DAMVIQNPRYQVTQFGKPVTLSCSQTLNHNVMYWYQQKSSQAPKLLFHYYDKDFNNEADTPDNFQSRRPNTSFCFLDIRSPGLGDTAMYLCATSRGTGSATDTQYFGPGTRLTVL.

This clone came up a few times. The CDR3 nucleotides read TGCGCCAGCAGCCAAGACAAACAGGGCTATGGCTACACCTTC. It yields the protein CASSQDKQGYGYTF. This chain uses TRBV4-3 with TRBJ1-2, with a tentative D call TRBD1 (6 bases). The CDR3 is 14 amino acids. Trimming took 0 bases from V and 4 from J, leaving 9 bases between them. The germline V gene encodes CDR1 LGHNA and CDR2 YSLEER.

This chain uses TRBV19 with TRBJ2-2; D is possibly TRBD1 (5 bases). CDR3 length equals 15 residues. Deletions cut 1 base from V and 2 bases from J, with 8 bases between. Per the germline V gene, CDR1 is LNHDA and CDR2 is SQIVND (reference sequence). The CDR3 is CASSIGQTNTGELFF. CDR3 nucleotide sequence: TGTGCCAGTAGTATAGGACAGACCAACACCGGGGAGCTGTTTTTT.

The V gene is TRBV9, the J gene TRBJ2-7; perhaps TRBD2 as D (5 bases). Trimming cost V 4 bases and J 5 bases, with 16 bases left between them. This CDR3 is 14 amino acids long. Germline CDR1 reads SGDLS; CDR2 reads YYNGEE. CDR3 loop: CASSPPGVENEQYF. DNA of the CDR3: TGTGCCAGCAGCCCCCCCGGGGTGGAGAACGAGCAGTACTTC.

The rearrangement uses TRBV9 and TRBJ2-3; 10 bases align to TRBD2. V lost 6 bases to trimming and J lost 4 bases; unmatched junction nucleotides: 11. The CDR3 spans 16 residues. Germline loops: CDR1 SGDLS, CDR2 YYNGEE. The CDR3 is CASTGAAGGPADTQYF. For the CDR3, the DNA is TGTGCCAGCACCGGGGCAGCGGGGGGGCCGGCAGATACGCAGTATTTT.

The chain uses TRBV6-5 and TRBJ1-1, with D possibly TRBD1 on 6 matching bases. Germline-derived CDR1 and CDR2 are MNHEY and SVGAGI. V shed 6 bases and J shed 1 base, with 12 bases lying between them. The CDR3 spans 14 residues. CDR3 sequence (DNA): TGTGCCAGCAGCAGGACAGAGAGGAACACTGAAGCTTTCTTT. It specifies CASSRTERNTEAFF.

The chain uses TRBV9 and TRBJ2-7, with 7 bases fitting TRBD2. Per the germline V gene, CDR1 is SGDLS and CDR2 is YYNGEE. Trimming removed 0 bases from V and 0 bases from J; junction bases left unmatched: 3. The CDR3 extends over 15 amino acids. CDR3 protein: CASSVEAGVSYEQYF. DNA for the CDR3: TGTGCCAGCAGCGTAGAGGCGGGAGTCTCCTACGAGCAGTACTTC.

This chain joins TRBV5-1 and TRBJ1-2; 10 bases are a match to TRBD1. Germline V gene lookup returns CDR1 SGHRS and CDR2 YFSETQ. V trimming: 4 bases; J trimming: 8 bases; junction bases outside the gene matches: 11. The length of the CDR3 is 15 residues. The CDR3 reads CASSNRDRGLWGYTF. The DNA of the CDR3 is TGCGCCAGCAGCAACCGGGACAGGGGATTGTGGGGCTACACCTTC.

The chain carries TRBV30 and TRBJ2-1, with D possibly matching TRBD2 (5 bases). CDR1 and CDR2 from the germline V gene are GTSNPN and SVGIG (reference sequence). The CDR3 runs to 15 residues. V was pared by 0 bases and J by 0 bases, with 9 bases between. CDR3 in amino acids: CAWSVEGISYNEQFF. CDR3 bases: TGTGCCTGGAGTGTTGAGGGAATCTCCTACAATGAGCAGTTCTTC. Supplemented by reference TRBV30 and TRBJ2-1, the full variable domain reads SQTIHQWPATLVQPVGSPLSLECTVEGTSNPNLYWYRQAAGRGLQLLFYSVGIGQISSEVPQNLSASRPQDRQFILSSKKLLLSDSGFYLCAWSVEGISYNEQFFGPGTRLTVL.

V and J are TRBV6-5 and TRBJ2-5; 8 nucleotides match TRBD2. The V and J ends lost 8 bases and 7 bases, in that order; junction bases with no gene match: 12. Germline V gene data show CDR1 as MNHEY and CDR2 as SVGAGI. The CDR3 length is 14 residues. The CDR3: CASSERGPPGTQYF. The CDR3 nucleotides are TGTGCCAGCTCCGAGCGGGGGCCCCCCGGGACCCAGTACTTC.